This entry describes one T cell receptor (beta chain). The target antigen is unknown. This entry comes from a study of spatial heterogeneity in lung cancer. Study at large: Beta-chain sequences consistently outnumbered alpha-chain sequences in detection. Matched bulk RNA-seq yielded a T cell module score, and TCR transcript counts in tumor regions correlated strongly with that score.

Time point denoted: sample taken at primary tumor resection. The cohort: around 77 early-stage, untreated non-small cell lung cancer patients. With V trimmed by 5 bases and J by 7 bases, 4 bases remained unmatched. The CDR3 loop spans 14 amino acids. Using its own MiXCR run on the 5' RACE reads, TCRdb lists one record per CDR3 protein. The table records roughly 16,000 distinct CDR3 sequences, 6.5% to 7% of them present only once. Study outcomes and limitations: In tumors, expanded intratumoral alpha and beta TCR counts tracked mutation counts.

J is TRBJ1-6 and V is TRBV12-3 or TRBV12-4, with TRBD1 matching 8 bases. Source: lung tumor tissue, taken at surgery. The receptor was derived from a female donor with early-stage non-small cell lung cancer. The CDR3 bases are TGTGCCAGCAGTGGACAGGGAGACAATTCACCCCTCCACTTT. It encodes CASSGQGDNSPLHF.